The rows below give T cell receptor beta chains drawn from one sample of a study of OX40 agonist ivuxolimab in advanced cancers. Assay used: immunoSEQ multiplex PCR; TCRdb lists only in-frame clones, some missing. The sample lists under 60,000 clones, approximately 86% occurring once. Material: CD4+ or CD8+ T cells sorted from blood, obtained in a trial of the OX40 agonist ivuxolimab. The receptors shown here come from an adult with an advanced solid tumor such as melanoma, head and neck, liver or kidney cancer. Each CDR3 is given with its conserved first and last residue. D genes are given only for firm matches. Size values are once, few and many counts, or a class for expanded clones, and some rows have none.

v_gene: TRBV9
abundance: .
d_gene: TRBD2
j_gene: TRBJ2-3
CDR3aa: CASSISGRSADTQYF
CDR3nt: TGTGCCAGCAGTATCAGCGGGAGAAGTGCAGATACGCAGTATTTT

v_gene: TRBV9
abundance: .
d_gene: TRBD2
j_gene: TRBJ2-1
CDR3aa: CASSPRGDEQFF
CDR3nt: TGTGCCAGCAGCCCACGGGGGGATGAGCAGTTCTTC

v_gene: TRBV7-9
abundance: few
d_gene: TRBD1
j_gene: TRBJ2-7
CDR3aa: CASRRTGGNIYEQYF
CDR3nt: TGTGCCAGCAGACGGACAGGGGGAAATATCTACGAGCAGTACTTC

v_gene: TRBV12-5
abundance: few
d_gene: .
j_gene: TRBJ2-7
CDR3aa: CASGLYEQYF
CDR3nt: TGTGCTAGTGGTTTATACGAGCAGTACTTC

v_gene: TRBV11-2
abundance: .
d_gene: .
j_gene: TRBJ2-7
CDR3aa: CASSLLQGGYEQYF
CDR3nt: TGTGCCAGCAGCTTATTACAGGGTGGGTACGAGCAGTACTTC

v_gene: TRBV27
abundance: .
d_gene: .
j_gene: TRBJ2-7
CDR3aa: CASSFVGGEQYF
CDR3nt: TGTGCCAGCAGTTTCGTCGGGGGCGAGCAGTACTTC

v_gene: TRBV5-6
abundance: .
d_gene: TRBD1
j_gene: TRBJ1-4
CDR3aa: CASSLGDRADEKLFF
CDR3nt: TGTGCCAGCAGCTTGGGGGACAGGGCGGATGAAAAACTGTTTTTT

v_gene: TRBV4-2
abundance: medium-sized
d_gene: .
j_gene: TRBJ1-2
CDR3aa: CASSQVGGRDGYTF
CDR3nt: TGTGCCAGCAGCCAAGTCGGTGGAAGGGATGGCTACACCTTC

v_gene: TRBV7-8
abundance: .
d_gene: TRBD2
j_gene: TRBJ2-4
CDR3aa: CASSLAPSGGWAKNIQYF
CDR3nt: TGTGCCAGCAGCTTAGCTCCTAGCGGGGGCTGGGCCAAAAACATTCAGTACTTC

v_gene: TRBV6-5
abundance: .
d_gene: .
j_gene: TRBJ2-7
CDR3aa: CASSYDGYEQYF
CDR3nt: TGTGCCAGCAGTTACGACGGCTACGAGCAGTACTTC

v_gene: TRBV6-5
abundance: .
d_gene: .
j_gene: TRBJ2-7
CDR3aa: CASSYSGTSSYEQYF
CDR3nt: TGTGCCAGCAGTTACTCGGGGACCAGCTCCTACGAGCAGTACTTC

v_gene: TRBV7-8
abundance: once
d_gene: .
j_gene: TRBJ2-1
CDR3aa: CASSLSGSPSNEQFF
CDR3nt: TGTGCCAGCAGCTTAAGTGGGTCTCCCTCCAATGAGCAGTTCTTC

v_gene: TRBV4-3
abundance: once
d_gene: TRBD2
j_gene: TRBJ2-5
CDR3aa: CASSQDLRGGGETQYF
CDR3nt: TGCGCCAGCAGCCAAGATTTGCGGGGGGGCGGAGAGACCCAGTACTTC

v_gene: TRBV4-1
abundance: .
d_gene: .
j_gene: TRBJ1-1
CDR3aa: CASSPGGTTEAFF
CDR3nt: TGCGCCAGCAGCCCGGGGGGGACCACTGAAGCTTTCTTT

v_gene: TRBV7-6
abundance: .
d_gene: TRBD2
j_gene: TRBJ2-1
CDR3aa: CASSLYHRTSGRAGRFSEQFF
CDR3nt: TGTGCCAGCAGCTTGTACCATAGGACTAGCGGGAGGGCCGGTCGTTTCAGTGAGCAGTTCTTC

v_gene: TRBV13
abundance: .
d_gene: .
j_gene: TRBJ2-7
CDR3aa: CASSLGRASRLYGQYF
CDR3nt: TGTGCCAGCAGCTTAGGCCGGGCTTCCAGACTCTACGGGCAGTACTTC

v_gene: TRBV9
abundance: medium-sized
d_gene: .
j_gene: TRBJ1-1
CDR3aa: CASSPGVQGSREAFF
CDR3nt: TGTGCCAGCAGCCCAGGGGTCCAGGGGAGTAGGGAAGCTTTCTTT

v_gene: TRBV27
abundance: .
d_gene: .
j_gene: TRBJ1-1
CDR3aa: CATLAGWEAFF
CDR3nt: TGTGCCACACTAGCTGGGTGGGAAGCTTTCTTT

v_gene: TRBV6-6
abundance: .
d_gene: .
j_gene: TRBJ2-4
CDR3aa: CASSSQLDIQYF
CDR3nt: TGTGCCAGCAGTTCCCAATTGGACATTCAGTACTTC

v_gene: TRBV2
abundance: .
d_gene: .
j_gene: TRBJ1-2
CDR3aa: CASSGAEYGYTF
CDR3nt: TGTGCCAGCAGTGGGGCTGAGTATGGCTACACCTTC

v_gene: TRBV4-2
abundance: .
d_gene: TRBD2
j_gene: TRBJ2-2
CDR3aa: CASSTRGVEGTGELFF
CDR3nt: TGTGCCAGCAGCACCCGGGGGGTGGAAGGCACCGGGGAGCTGTTTTTT

v_gene: TRBV28
abundance: .
d_gene: .
j_gene: TRBJ1-1
CDR3aa: CASSSLLKSDGGALKLSPDHFF
CDR3nt: TGTGCCAGCAGTTCCCTTCTCAAATCGGACGGAGGAGCACTGAAGCTTTCTCCAGACCACTTCTTT